This T cell receptor beta chain was found in a study of CD8 T cells in Susac syndrome. This CDR3 comprises 12 residues. Trimming left V 0 bases short and J 9 bases short, with 12 bases between. Germline loops: CDR1 SQVTM, CDR2 ANQGSEA. Random hexamers were used to reverse transcribe an amount of about 0.5 to 1 ug RNA. TCR beta CDR3 was amplified by immunoSEQ multiplex PCR. This amplification extended across 54 Vbeta and 13 Jbeta segments. TCRdb re-analysed the immunoSEQ multiplex PCR reads in MiXCR, keeping a single row per CDR3 protein. The sample lists about 130,000 distinct CDR3 sequences; 90% to 95% were seen once. From blood CD8+ and CD4+ T cells, TCR beta sequences were generated. Included as multiple sclerosis controls were treatment-naive patients who had stable or active relapsing-remitting disease. Negative isolation yielded CD4+ and CD8+ T cells, and FACS enriched TEMRA cells.

The material sequenced was CD4+ T cells from PBMCs. The receptor was isolated from a human donor with multiple sclerosis. This rearrangement joins TRBV29-1 to TRBJ2-7; D gene uncertain. CDR3 sequence: CSVEEGGDMQYF. The CDR3 nucleotides read TGCAGCGTTGAAGAGGGTGGAGACATGCAGTACTTC.